This paragraph covers one T cell receptor beta chain sequence. No conserved phenylalanine or tryptophan is present at the end of the CDR3, so a read error is the likely explanation. The DNA is omitted, as the CDR3 cannot be located on it reliably, and the CDR3 follows TCRdb's listing. The CDR3 has 10 amino acids, counting both end residues. It was RNA transcripts that yielded the amplified TCR beta CDR3 regions. When the TCR CDR3 underwent first-round RT-PCR, the HTBI primer set was used. TCRdb reanalysed the multiplex PCR reads using MiXCR and keeps one entry per CDR3 protein. The sample consists of 700,000 to 950,000 distinct CDR3 sequences, 30% to 40% of them appearing once. This record comes from a study of T cells in Graves' hyperthyroidism and ophthalmopathy. Overall study: Peripheral blood was secured at the point of initial diagnosis, before any treatment.

Sequenced: blood. The J gene is TRBJ1-1, the V gene TRBV12-3 or TRBV12-4. The clonotype comes from a woman aged 40-49 years with Graves' hyperthyroidism. The CDR3: CASRSNDRFY.